Following are 14 T cell receptor beta chains from one sample sequenced in a study of T-cell memory formation after mild COVID-19. One entry per CDR3 protein, called by TCRdb with MiXCR from the 5' RACE reads. The profile shows about 190,000 distinct CDR3 sequences, around 25% of them singletons. Sequenced material: PBMCs or a T cell subset sorted from them (not recorded which). Every receptor here comes from an adult woman who had mild COVID-19 (a few samples of this study predate the infection). Cell type and time point are not known.

This clonotype was seen a few times. The chain is built from TRBV7-6 and TRBJ2-1, with 7 bases lining up with TRBD2. The CDR3 length is 12 residues. V was pared by 6 bases and J by 9 bases, with 5 bases of the junction left unmatched. Germline loops: CDR1 SGHVS, CDR2 FNYEAQ. The CDR3 is CASSGGGVEQFF. The CDR3 DNA is TGTGCCAGCAGTGGGGGAGGGGTTGAGCAGTTCTTC.

The table lists this clonotype with a few counts. The rearrangement joins TRBV7-9 to TRBJ2-1; D perhaps matches TRBD2 (5 bases). The CDR3 is 15 amino acids. Per the germline V gene, CDR1 is SEHNR and CDR2 is FQNEAQ (reference sequence). V was trimmed by 5 bases and J by 8 bases, leaving 19 bases between them. The CDR3 region has the DNA TGTGCCAGCAGCCAAGGACTGACGGGGATCCATGAGCAGTTCTTC. The encoded protein is CASSQGLTGIHEQFF.

The V call is TRBV6-5, the J call TRBJ2-6; 8 bases fit TRBD1. The germline V gene encodes CDR1 MNHEY and CDR2 SVGAGI. The length of the CDR3 is 18 residues. Trimming removed 2 bases from V and 4 bases from J; junction bases left unmatched: 10. The CDR3 DNA is TGTGCCAGCAGTTACGGAACCGGGACAGGTCTCGGGGCCAACGTCCTGACTTTC. Translating gives CASSYGTGTGLGANVLTF.

The rearrangement uses TRBV6-2 or TRBV6-3 and TRBJ2-1; D gene ambiguous. V lost 2 bases, J lost 15 bases, and 17 bases lay in between. CDR3 size: 13 residues. The germline CDR1 and CDR2 sequences are MNHEY and SVGEGT. The CDR3 nucleotides read TGTGCCAGCAGTTACCAACCAGTTGCATGGTGGTTCTTC. This translates into CASSYQPVAWWFF.

This chain joins TRBV5-1 and TRBJ2-7; D possibly corresponds to TRBD2 (6 bases). The CDR3 runs to 14 residues. Trimming cost V 1 base and J 2 bases, with 10 bases left between them. In germline, CDR1 is SGHRS, CDR2 YFSETQ. This CDR3 reads CASSLTGVAYEQYF. The CDR3 nucleotides are TGCGCCAGCAGCTTGACGGGGGTGGCCTACGAGCAGTACTTC. The whole variable domain, filled in from reference TRBV5-1 and TRBJ2-7, reads KAGVTQTPRYLIKTRGQQVTLSCSPISGHRSVSWYQQTPGQGLQFLFEYFSETQRNKGNFPGRFSGRQFSNSRSEMNVSTLELGDSALYLCASSLTGVAYEQYFGPGTRLTVT.

The chain couples TRBV20-1 to TRBJ2-7; 7 bases agree with TRBD1. The CDR3 extends over 14 amino acids. Germline CDR1 and CDR2: DFQATT and SNEGSKA (reference sequence). J lost 2 bases, V lost 2 bases, and 6 bases had no gene match. The CDR3 reads CSARNRDSTYEQYF. The CDR3 region has the DNA TGCAGTGCTAGAAACAGGGACAGCACCTACGAGCAGTACTTC.

The sample holds a few counts of this clonotype. The chain links TRBV4-1 to TRBJ1-1; D remains unclear. CDR3 length: 17 residues. Looked up from germline, CDR1 is MGHRA and CDR2 is YSYEKL. The V end lost 0 bases, the J end lost 1 base, and 15 bases lay between the germline ends. The CDR3 protein is CASSQDKRVGGNTEAFF. CDR3 bases: TGCGCCAGCAGCCAAGATAAGAGGGTTGGTGGGAACACTGAAGCTTTCTTT.

There are many counts of this clonotype. The J gene is TRBJ1-2, the V gene TRBV5-6; 7 positions match TRBD1. J gave up 4 bases and V 5 bases, and 11 bases lay outside the gene matches. Germline loops: CDR1 SGHDT, CDR2 YYEEEE. The CDR3 spans 15 residues. The CDR3 region is CASSPTGTVLYGYTF. CDR3 DNA: TGTGCCAGCAGTCCAACCGGGACAGTACTCTATGGCTACACCTTC.

The V and J genes are TRBV5-6 and TRBJ2-1, with 10 bases lining up with TRBD2. The CDR3 extends over 15 amino acids. The germline V gene encodes CDR1 SGHDT and CDR2 YYEEEE. Trimming at V came to 3 bases and at J to 5 bases, leaving 5 bases not matched to a gene. The CDR3 loop reads CASSSGLARDNEQFF. DNA for the CDR3: TGTGCCAGCAGCTCGGGACTAGCGAGAGACAATGAGCAGTTCTTC.

The chain carries TRBV4-3 and TRBJ2-7; no reliable D call. This CDR3 region has 13 residues. Germline CDR1 is LGHNA and CDR2 is YSLEER. V was trimmed by 4 bases and J by 4 bases, leaving 11 bases between them. The CDR3, as DNA: TGCGCCAGCAGCCCGCGAGTGGAGTACGAGCAGTACTTC. Translating it yields CASSPRVEYEQYF.

V is TRBV30 and J is TRBJ1-1; maybe TRBD1 (5 bases). V lost 5 bases and J lost 0, with 10 bases in between. The CDR3 is 13 residues long. CDR1 and CDR2 from the germline V gene are GTSNPN and SVGIG (reference sequence). The CDR3 sequence: CAWSVGVNTEAFF. As DNA, the CDR3 is TGTGCCTGGTCGGTAGGGGTGAACACTGAAGCTTTCTTT.

The V and J genes are TRBV25-1 and TRBJ2-7, with TRBD2 matching 7 bases. The V gene's germline CDR1 is MGHDK and CDR2 SYGVNS. This CDR3 has 13 residues. The CDR3 sequence is CLNPGEGHYEQYF. Here the CDR3 DNA reads TGTCTCAACCCCGGGGAGGGCCATTACGAGCAGTACTTC.

The rearrangement links TRBV5-6 to TRBJ2-3; TRBD2 is a possible D gene (5 bases). This CDR3 has 16 residues. From germline, CDR1 is SGHDT and CDR2 YYEEEE. The V and J ends lost 0 bases and 8 bases respectively, with 19 bases between them. The CDR3 sequence is CASSLAAALDRGTQYF. The CDR3 bases are TGTGCCAGCAGCTTGGCCGCTGCCTTGGACCGGGGTACGCAGTATTTT.

The sample holds a few counts of this clonotype. The chain carries TRBV18 and TRBJ2-2; D assignment may be TRBD1 or TRBD2 (5 bases each). The CDR3 sequence is 16 residues long. V was clipped by 0 bases and J by 5 bases, with 13 bases between them. In germline, CDR1 is KGHSH, CDR2 LQKENI. CDR3 residues: CASSPPGTGSTGELFF. DNA for the CDR3: TGTGCCAGCTCACCACCTGGGACGGGGTCGACCGGGGAGCTGTTTTTT.